What follows describes a single T cell receptor (beta chain). Its antigen is not known. The germline V gene has CDR1 SGHDT and CDR2 YYEEEE. This CDR3 has 18 residues. V lost 2 bases, J lost 0 bases, and 15 bases lay in between. Using immunoSEQ multiplex PCR, the repertoire was profiled, and TCRdb retains in-frame clones only, with some absent. The sample has under 200,000 clones, around nine tenths seen once. This sample is part of a study of cytomegalovirus exposure and HLA in healthy donors. Study-wide findings and caveats: Listed as cytomegalovirus-associated were 164 TCR beta chains. The finding came from a later analysis; first-cohort TCR clusters tended to co-occur in the 95 to 150 validation repertoires.

Sequencing was carried out using PBMCs. The chain links TRBV5-6 to TRBJ2-6; D might be TRBD1 (6 bases). The TCR comes from a young man in good health and CMV-seropositive. The CDR3 sequence: CASSFPRGASSGANVLTF. The DNA of the CDR3 is TGTGCCAGCAGCTTCCCCAGGGGCGCTAGCTCTGGGGCCAACGTCCTGACTTTC.